This T cell receptor (beta chain) was obtained from a study of early T cells in non-severe SARS-CoV-2 infection. Attached unique molecular identifiers marked individual cDNA molecules. TCRdb fed the 5' RACE reads into MiXCR, producing one record per CDR3 protein. The sample consists of tens of thousands of distinct CDR3 sequences, 13% to 15% of them appearing once. Germline V gives CDR1 DFQATT, CDR2 SNEGSKA (reference sequence). The CDR3 is made up of 13 amino acids. The ends were cut back, 4 bases at V and 6 bases at J, with 15 bases in the middle. The TCR sequence derives from an adult who was a healthcare worker with PCR-confirmed SARS-CoV-2 infection or an uninfected control (not recorded which). The sample was whole blood. The chain is built from TRBV20-1 and TRBJ1-2; D might be TRBD1 (6 bases). In DNA, the CDR3 is TGCAGTGCTAAAACAGGGAAAGTAAATGGCTACACCTTC. Translation: CSAKTGKVNGYTF.